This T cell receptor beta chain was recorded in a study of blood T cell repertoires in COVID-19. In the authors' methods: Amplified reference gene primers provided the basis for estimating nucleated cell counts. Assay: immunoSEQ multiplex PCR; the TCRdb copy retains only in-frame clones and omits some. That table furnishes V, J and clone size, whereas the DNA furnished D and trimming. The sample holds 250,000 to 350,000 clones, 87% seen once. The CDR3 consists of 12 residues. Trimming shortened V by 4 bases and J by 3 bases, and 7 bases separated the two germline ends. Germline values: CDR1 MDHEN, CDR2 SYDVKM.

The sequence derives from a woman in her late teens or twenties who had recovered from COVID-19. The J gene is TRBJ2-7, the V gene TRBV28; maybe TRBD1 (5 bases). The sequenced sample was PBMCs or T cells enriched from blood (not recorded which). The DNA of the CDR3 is TGTGCCAGCAGTTGGGGCAGCTACGAGCAGTACTTC. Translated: CASSWGSYEQYF.